The present T cell receptor beta chain was sequenced within a study of shared clonotypes between healthy human individuals. Study-wide results and caveats: Having only a few donors restricted how much genetic and exposure-history diversity was captured.

Concerning this clone: The target antigen is unknown.

Researchers partitioned CD4+ cells into CD45RA+ naive and CD45RA-negative memory subsets. TCRdb's table, derived via immunoSEQ multiplex PCR, lists solely in-frame clones and lacks some. Among about 600,000 clones listed, around 97% were seen once. The sample taken for sequencing was naive CD4+ T cells sorted from blood. Subset: CD45RA+ positively selected. The sequence derives from a woman under 40 in good health.

CDR3 in amino acids: CASSIKMSSGNTIYF. For the CDR3, the DNA is TGTGCCAGCAGCATTAAAATGTCCTCTGGAAACACCATATATTTT. The V gene is TRBV5-5, the J gene TRBJ1-3, with no clear D. The CDR3 totals 15 residues. V was cut by 4 bases and J by 0 bases, with 11 bases left in between. CDR1 SGHKS and CDR2 YYEKEE come from the germline V gene (reference sequence).